This T cell receptor beta chain came from a study of OX40 agonist ivuxolimab in advanced cancers. On cycle 4 day 1 and cycle 7 day 1, as well as at baseline, blood was sampled. On this clone itself: Antigen specificity is unknown.

General study findings and limits: Also showing low normalized T-cell clonal expansion were some of the nonresponders.

Using immunoSEQ multiplex PCR, the repertoire was profiled, and TCRdb retains in-frame clones only, with some absent. The sample holds roughly 91,000 clones, about 87% seen once. J lost 6 bases, V lost 4 bases, and 13 bases had no gene match. The CDR3 is made up of 16 amino acids. Germline CDR1 is MNHEY and CDR2 is SMNVEV (reference sequence). The chain uses TRBV27 and TRBJ1-2, with 8 bases that match TRBD1. The receptor comes from an adult with an advanced solid tumor such as melanoma, head and neck, liver or kidney cancer. The sample was CD4+ or CD8+ T cells sorted from blood, taken in a trial of the OX40 agonist ivuxolimab. CDR3 sequence: CASSSPPRDRNDGYTF. Written as DNA, the CDR3 is TGTGCCAGCAGTTCCCCCCCCCGGGACAGGAATGATGGCTACACCTTC.